The source of this TCR beta chain is a study of blood T cells in healthy people across ages. Whole-study results and caveats: Estimated diversity across one million T cells was deemed an underestimate. Aged donors had fewer naive CD4+ cells and lower diversity than long-lived donors. No conclusive comparison of naive versus antigen-experienced cells was possible with unsorted PBMCs.

Remarks on this clonotype: The target antigen is unknown.

V was clipped by 6 bases and J by 0 bases, with 12 bases between them. The length of the CDR3 is 15 residues. The sample, around 10 milliliters of peripheral blood, was drawn from each donor. Sample-barcoded 5' priming and a J-beta primer mix drove a second PCR of 7 to 11 cycles. TCRdb recomputed calls from the 5' RACE reads with MiXCR, one row per CDR3 protein. The profile shows over 1,500,000 distinct CDR3 sequences, around 42% of them singletons. The receptor comes from a human donor in good health. Specimen: blood. This rearrangement joins TRBV12-3 or TRBV12-4 to TRBJ1-5; tentatively, D is TRBD1 (5 bases). Here the CDR3 DNA reads TGTGCCAGCAGCCAGGGACCTTATAGCAATCAGCCCCAGCATTTT. Amino acids: CASSQGPYSNQPQHF.